This TCR beta chain was sequenced during a study of response to subunit inactivated influenza vaccine. Study-level points and caveats: Researchers suggested that each seasonal influenza vaccination recruits few new T cells.

TCRdb itself ran the RT-PCR reads through MiXCR, one entry per CDR3 protein. Seen here are just over 300,000 distinct CDR3 sequences, approximately 23% observed once, and the top ten hold over 9%. The CDR3 runs to 13 residues. Trimming took off 4 bases at V and 7 bases at J, with 10 bases between the two ends. Looked up from germline, CDR1 is SGHTA and CDR2 is FQGNSA. This clonotype has only one observation. Its specificity is unknown. The receptor's source is a man between 50 and 70 years old who received an inactivated influenza vaccine. This sequence joins TRBV7-2 and TRBJ2-2, with D uncertain. The material sequenced was PBMCs from blood, taken about 20 months after vaccination. The DNA for the CDR3 is TGTGCCAGCAGCTCCTGGGGTGGCGGGGAGCTGTTTTTT. Amino acid sequence: CASSSWGGGELFF. The full variable domain, with the rest looked up from reference TRBV7-2 and TRBJ2-2, is GAGVSQSPSNKVTEKGKDVELRCDPISGHTALYWYRQSLGQGLEFLIYFQGNSAPDKSGLPSDRFSAERTGGSVSTLTIQRTQQEDSAVYLCASSSWGGGELFFGEGSRLTVL.